Below, 13 T cell receptor beta chains from the same sample are listed, as sequenced in a study of cytomegalovirus exposure and HLA in healthy donors. This PCR relied on a set of 60 Vbeta primers and 13 Jbeta primers. Using immunoSEQ multiplex PCR, the repertoire was profiled, and TCRdb retains in-frame clones only, with some absent. The sample lists around 280,000 clones, 70% to 90% occurring once. The specimen sequenced was PBMCs. These receptors originate from a woman between 18 and 29 years old in good health and CMV-seronegative.

The chain joins TRBV7-9 to TRBJ2-1; 10 nucleotides align to TRBD1. Germline values: CDR1 SEHNR, CDR2 FQNEAQ (reference sequence). V was pared by 5 bases and J by 4 bases, with 5 bases of the junction left unmatched. The CDR3 has 15 residues. The CDR3 sequence is CASSPGTGVYNEQFF. The CDR3 DNA follows: TGTGCCAGCAGCCCCGGGACAGGGGTTTACAATGAGCAGTTCTTC.

The chain uses TRBV10-2 and TRBJ1-5; the D gene is possibly TRBD1 (5 bases). The CDR3 has 14 residues. Germline V gives CDR1 WSHSY, CDR2 SAAADI. The V gene lost 6 bases and the J gene lost 4 bases, with 13 bases spanning the gap. CDR3 sequence reads: CASRGSGANQPQHF. CDR3 nucleotides: TGCGCCAGCAGGGGGTCTGGGGCGAATCAGCCCCAGCATTTT.

The chain is built from TRBV14 and TRBJ2-1; D gene unclear. Trimming removed 5 bases from V and 7 bases from J, with 12 bases in between. The germline CDR1 and CDR2 sequences are SGHDN and FVKESK. This CDR3 contains 13 residues. The CDR3 DNA sequence: TGTGCCAGCAGCGCCCAACCGGTGAATGAGCAGTTCTTC. This translates into CASSAQPVNEQFF.

The genes are TRBV5-5 and TRBJ2-7; 14 bases fit TRBD2. V lost 4 bases, J lost 6 bases, and 3 bases stayed unmatched. The length of the CDR3 is 14 residues. The germline V gene has CDR1 SGHKS and CDR2 YYEKEE (reference sequence). CDR3 coding DNA: TGTGCCAGCAGCCGGGGACTAGCGGGGGTCGAGCAGTACTTC. The encoded protein is CASSRGLAGVEQYF.

The chain recombines TRBV7-2 with TRBJ2-7, with 7 bases identical to TRBD1. Germline V gene lookup returns CDR1 SGHTA and CDR2 FQGNSA. Losses at the gene ends were 2 bases for V and 0 bases for J; bases not matched to a gene: 4. CDR3 length: 15 amino acids. The DNA for the CDR3 is TGTGCCAGCAGCTTAAGTACAGGGGCCTCCTACGAGCAGTACTTC. Translated: CASSLSTGASYEQYF.

V is TRBV10-2 and J is TRBJ2-1; D remains ambiguous. The germline gives CDR1 WSHSY, CDR2 SAAADI. Trimming stripped 8 bases from V and 10 bases from J, with 18 bases between. The CDR3 covers 13 residues. This CDR3 reads CASGVRVDGEQFF. The CDR3 DNA sequence: TGCGCCAGCGGTGTAAGAGTCGACGGGGAGCAGTTCTTC.

This clone was found a few times. The rearrangement joins TRBV29-1 to TRBJ2-7; TRBD1 matches at 7 bases. V shed 4 bases and J 7 bases; nucleotides not matched to a gene: 7. Germline assignment: CDR1 SQVTM and CDR2 ANQGSEA. The CDR3 loop spans 12 amino acids. CDR3 nucleotide sequence: TGCAGCGTTGGACAGGGCCTGCGAGAGCAGTACTTC. Protein product: CSVGQGLREQYF.

This chain links TRBV19 with TRBJ1-2; D remains unclear. The CDR3 runs 14 residues. V lost 6 bases and J lost 6, with 17 bases in between. Germline CDR1 LNHDA, CDR2 SQIVND (reference sequence). The CDR3 coding sequence is TGTGCCAGTAGAGGACTTGTCACAGCAAATGGCTACACCTTC. Translated, it gives CASRGLVTANGYTF.

The rearrangement uses TRBV6-4 and TRBJ1-4; possibly TRBD1 for D (6 bases). V was trimmed by 11 bases and J by 6 bases, leaving 16 bases between them. Germline V lookup: CDR1 MRHNA, CDR2 SNTAGT. CDR3 length: 13 residues. The CDR3 sequence: CADTGGGDEKLFF. CDR3 nucleotides: TGTGCCGATACCGGAGGGGGGGATGAAAAACTGTTTTTT.

Details on this clone: The sample contains more than one DNA sequence encoding this CDR3. The gene calls are TRBV5-6 and TRBJ1-1; D not resolved. The CDR3 has 12 amino acids. V was cut by 0 bases and J by 4 bases, with 4 bases left in between. Germline V CDR1 and CDR2: SGHDT, YYEEEE. The CDR3 coding sequence is TGTGCCAGCAGCTTGGGGAGCACTGAAGCTTTCTTT. Its protein product is CASSLGSTEAFF.

This chain uses TRBV13 with TRBJ1-1, with a possible D match to TRBD1 (5 bases). V was shortened by 5 bases and J by 5 bases, with 21 bases between the two germline ends. CDR3 length: 16 residues. Per the germline V gene, CDR1 is PRHDT and CDR2 is FYEKMQ (reference sequence). CDR3 bases: TGTGCCAGCAGCCTTGGGACTGCCCACCTTGAGACTGAAGCTTTCTTT. Its translation: CASSLGTAHLETEAFF.

CDR3 sequence reads: CASTKKASGGLEQYF. Here the CDR3 DNA reads TGTGCCAGCACTAAAAAGGCTAGCGGGGGCCTCGAGCAGTACTTC. The rearrangement joins TRBV2 to TRBJ2-7; 10 bases map to TRBD2. The CDR3 length is 15 residues. Germline V lookup: CDR1 SNHLY, CDR2 FYNNEI. V dropped 7 bases and J dropped 6; count of bases not matched to a gene: 12.

The chain is built from TRBV11-2 and TRBJ1-2, with 8 bases matching TRBD1. The V segment lost 4 bases and the J segment 5 bases; nucleotides outside the gene matches: 6. The germline V gene has CDR1 SGHAT and CDR2 FQNNGV. The CDR3 has 14 amino acids. CDR3 sequence reads: CASSSGTGEYGYTF. As DNA, the CDR3 is TGTGCCAGCAGCTCCGGGACAGGAGAATATGGCTACACCTTC. Full variable domain (remainder filled in from reference TRBV11-2 and TRBJ1-2): EAGVAQSPRYKIIEKRQSVAFWCNPISGHATLYWYQQILGQGPKLLIQFQNNGVVDDSQLPKDRFSAERLKGVDSTLKIQPAKLEDSAVYLCASSSGTGEYGYTFGSGTRLTVV.